This TCR beta chain was captured by sequencing in a study of blood T cell repertoires in COVID-19. Study details: Sites across the United States, Italy and Spain contributed samples from acute and convalescent COVID-19. Nucleic acid was either cDNA or gDNA, and it came from T cells, B-cell-depleted T cells, or PBMCs.

CDR3 length: 16 amino acids. V was shortened by 2 bases and J by 4 bases, with 12 bases between the two germline ends. Germline V gives CDR1 SGHTA, CDR2 FQGNSA. In the authors' workflow: The authors estimated nucleated cell counts from reference gene primer amplification. The data were produced by immunoSEQ multiplex PCR, yet TCRdb's version contains in-frame clones alone and is incomplete. D and trimming come from the DNA, and the V and J calls and clone size come from that table. Of 100,000 to 150,000 clones listed, roughly 69% are singletons. The sample was peripheral blood. J is TRBJ1-6 and V is TRBV7-2; the D gene is possibly TRBD1 (5 bases). The source of this sequence is a woman in her sixties or seventies with acute or convalescent COVID-19. The CDR3 protein is CASSLWGKGYNSPLHF. The CDR3, as DNA: TGTGCCAGCAGCTTATGGGGCAAGGGGTATAATTCACCCCTCCACTTT. Looking up the rest from reference TRBV7-2 and TRBJ1-6 gives the full variable domain: GAGVSQSPSNKVTEKGKDVELRCDPISGHTALYWYRQSLGQGLEFLIYFQGNSAPDKSGLPSDRFSAERTGGSVSTLTIQRTQQEDSAVYLCASSLWGKGYNSPLHFGNGTRLTVT.